The 9 T cell receptor beta chains below all came from one sample that was sequenced in a study of blood T cell repertoires in COVID-19. Generated by immunoSEQ multiplex PCR, the TCRdb table keeps only in-frame clones and is missing some. Of 250,000 to 400,000 clones listed, approximately 88% are singletons. The material sequenced was peripheral blood. These receptors originate from a woman in her 30s with COVID-19, enrolled during active disease.

The chain is built from TRBV11-1 and TRBJ1-1; D gene unclear. Germline CDR1 is SGHAT and CDR2 is FQDESV (reference sequence). Trimming pared 1 base from V and 1 base from J, leaving 7 bases between. CDR3 length equals 14 residues. The CDR3 DNA reads TGTGCCAGCAGCTTAGGGCAATGGAACACTGAAGCTTTCTTT. Protein sequence: CASSLGQWNTEAFF.

The chain couples TRBV7-8 to TRBJ2-1; 8 positions agree with TRBD2. The CDR3 has 19 residues. Germline V gives CDR1 SGHVS, CDR2 FQNEAQ. The junction had 15 bases not matched to a gene; V was cut back by 5 bases and J by 0 bases. The CDR3 nucleotides are TGTGCCAGCAGCGTTACTTTCGGGGCGGGGGGTAGCTCCTACAATGAGCAGTTCTTC. Translation: CASSVTFGAGGSSYNEQFF.

This sequence joins TRBV29-1 and TRBJ1-1, with 8 positions matching TRBD1. Per the germline V gene, CDR1 is SQVTM and CDR2 is ANQGSEA. The CDR3 is 17 residues long. Trimming removed 4 bases from V and 1 base from J; junction bases left unmatched: 14. The CDR3 DNA follows: TGCAGCGTTGTTAGGCAGGGGGCAGGAAGATCGAACACTGAAGCTTTCTTT. Amino acid sequence: CSVVRQGAGRSNTEAFF.

The chain employs TRBV19 and TRBJ1-2; D is perhaps TRBD1 (6 bases). Germline V CDR1 and CDR2: LNHDA, SQIVND (reference sequence). Trimming cost V 1 base and J 3 bases, with 15 bases left between them. CDR3 length equals 16 residues. CDR3 bases: TGTGCCAGTAGTATAGGCGGACAGCCAGGGGACTATGGCTACACCTTC. Amino acids: CASSIGGQPGDYGYTF.

The V call is TRBV9, the J call TRBJ2-3, with D possibly matching TRBD2 (5 bases). V gave up 4 bases and J gave up 5 bases, with 11 bases separating them. Germline lookup yields CDR1 SGDLS and CDR2 YYNGEE. The length of the CDR3 is 13 residues. This chain's CDR3 is CASSTGLQDTQYF. CDR3 in DNA: TGTGCCAGCAGCACTGGACTGCAAGATACGCAGTATTTT.

CDR3 in amino acids: CASSLVPQGYMNTEAFF. Written as DNA, the CDR3 is TGCGCCAGCAGCCTCGTCCCCCAGGGATATATGAACACTGAAGCTTTCTTT. This sequence joins TRBV5-1 and TRBJ1-1; D perhaps matches TRBD1 (5 bases). This CDR3 is 17 amino acids long. The germline gives CDR1 SGHRS, CDR2 YFSETQ. V lost 4 bases and J 0 bases, leaving 19 bases between the germline ends.

This clone was picked up many times. This chain joins TRBV18 and TRBJ1-6; a possible D gene is TRBD1 (6 bases). V shed 3 bases and J shed 7 bases, with 13 bases lying between them. Germline lookup yields CDR1 KGHSH and CDR2 LQKENI. The CDR3 loop spans 15 amino acids. The CDR3 loop is CASSPRGGNNSPLHF. CDR3 DNA: TGTGCCAGCTCACCGAGGGGGGGGAACAATTCACCCCTCCACTTT. The full variable domain, its missing parts supplied by reference TRBV18 and TRBJ1-6, is NAGVMQNPRHLVRRRGQEARLRCSPMKGHSHVYWYRQLPEEGLKFMVYLQKENIIDESGMPKERFSAEFPKEGPSILRIQQVVRGDSAAYFCASSPRGGNNSPLHFGNGTRLTVT.

The V gene is TRBV5-1, the J gene TRBJ2-5, with a weak D call TRBD1 (6 bases). Germline CDR1 and CDR2: SGHRS and YFSETQ. The CDR3 totals 12 residues. Trimming cost V 5 bases and J 1 base, with 6 bases left between them. CDR3 DNA: TGCGCCAGCAGAGGGGGCCAAGAGACCCAGTACTTC. Residues: CASRGGQETQYF.

The chain has TRBV7-5 and TRBJ1-5; TRBD1, the table's D call, lacks a check against the DNA. TRBV7-5 is an annotated pseudogene. This CDR3 region has 15 residues. The CDR3: CARSPQQGGNQPQHF. As DNA, the CDR3 is TGTGCCAGAAGCCCACAACAGGGTGGCAATCAGCCCCAGCATTTT.